This TCR beta chain comes out of a study of T cell repertoires in cytomegalovirus infection. Turning to this clonotype: Its antigen is currently unknown.

Points from the study as a whole: Dominating the ex vivo response were HLA-C-restricted CMV-specific TCR beta clonotypes.

MiXCR, applied by TCRdb to the reads, yields one record per CDR3 protein. Of about 130,000 distinct CDR3 sequences listed, 32% are singletons. This sequence was found in a human donor in good health (CMV status not recorded). Some clones in this sample may be carry-over from other donors' samples. The starting material was CD8+ T cells from cultured PBMCs, obtained from culture after CMV antigen stimulation.

The CDR3 coding sequence is TGTGCCAGCAGCGAGGGGTGGCAAGAATTTGAAAAACTGTTTTTT. Translated: CASSEGWQEFEKLFF. The rearrangement joins TRBV28 to TRBJ1-4, with a weak D call TRBD1 (5 bases). This CDR3 comprises 15 residues. The V gene's germline CDR1 is MDHEN and CDR2 SYDVKM. Trimming removed 6 bases from V and 7 bases from J, with 18 bases in between.